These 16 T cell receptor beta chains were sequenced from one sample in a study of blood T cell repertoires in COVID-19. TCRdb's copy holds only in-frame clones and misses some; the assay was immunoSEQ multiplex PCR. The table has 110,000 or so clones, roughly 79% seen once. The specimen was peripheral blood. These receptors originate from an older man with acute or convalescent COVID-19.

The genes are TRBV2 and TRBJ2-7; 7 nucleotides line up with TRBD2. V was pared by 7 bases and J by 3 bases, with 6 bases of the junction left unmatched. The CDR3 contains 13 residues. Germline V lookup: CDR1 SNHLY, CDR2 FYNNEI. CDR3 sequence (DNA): TGTGCCAGCACGGGGGGTTTACACTACGAGCAGTACTTC. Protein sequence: CASTGGLHYEQYF.

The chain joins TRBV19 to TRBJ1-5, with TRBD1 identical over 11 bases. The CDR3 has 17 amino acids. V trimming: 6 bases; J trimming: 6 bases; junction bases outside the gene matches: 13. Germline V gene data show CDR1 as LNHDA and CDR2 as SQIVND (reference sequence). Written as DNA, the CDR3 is TGTGCCAGTAGCCGATCCTGGACAGGGGGCCGGGGTCAGCCCCAGCATTTT. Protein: CASSRSWTGGRGQPQHF.

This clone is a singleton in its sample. CDR3 amino acids: CASSAAQETQYF. The CDR3, as DNA: TGTGCCAGCTCGGCCGCCCAAGAGACCCAGTACTTC. This rearrangement joins TRBV18 to TRBJ2-5, with D uncertain. V lost 6 bases, J lost 1 base, and 6 bases lay in between. In germline, CDR1 is KGHSH, CDR2 LQKENI. The CDR3 totals 12 residues.

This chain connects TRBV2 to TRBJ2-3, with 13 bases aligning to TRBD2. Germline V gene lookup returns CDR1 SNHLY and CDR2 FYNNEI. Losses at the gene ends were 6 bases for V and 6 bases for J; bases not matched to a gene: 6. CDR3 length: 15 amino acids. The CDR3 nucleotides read TGTGCCAGCAGGGGACTAGCGGGGTGGACGGATACGCAGTATTTT. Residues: CASRGLAGWTDTQYF.

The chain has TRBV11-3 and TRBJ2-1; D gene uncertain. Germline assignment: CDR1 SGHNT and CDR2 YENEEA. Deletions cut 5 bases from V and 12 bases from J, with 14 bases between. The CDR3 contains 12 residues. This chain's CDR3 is CASSTPGLGQFF. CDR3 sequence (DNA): TGTGCCAGCAGCACCCCGGGTTTGGGGCAGTTCTTC.

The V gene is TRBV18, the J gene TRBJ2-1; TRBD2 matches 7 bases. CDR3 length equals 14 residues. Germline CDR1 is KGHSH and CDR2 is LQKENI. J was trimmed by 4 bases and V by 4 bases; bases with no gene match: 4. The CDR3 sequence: CASSRAGGYNEQFF. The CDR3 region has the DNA TGTGCCAGCTCACGGGCCGGGGGGTACAATGAGCAGTTCTTC.

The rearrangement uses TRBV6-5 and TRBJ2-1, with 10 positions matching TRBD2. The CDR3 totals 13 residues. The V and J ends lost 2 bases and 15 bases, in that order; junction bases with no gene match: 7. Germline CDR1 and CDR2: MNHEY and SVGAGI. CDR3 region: CASSYRASGSPFF. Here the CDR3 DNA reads TGTGCCAGCAGTTACCGAGCTAGCGGGAGCCCGTTCTTC.

In DNA form, the CDR3 reads TGTGCCAGCAGTATAAGTCCTGACAGGCCTCTCACTGAAGCTTTCTTT. Its protein product is CASSISPDRPLTEAFF. This sequence joins TRBV6-2 or TRBV6-3 and TRBJ1-1; possible D gene TRBD1, 6 bases. CDR1 MNHEY and CDR2 SVGEGT come from the germline V gene. The CDR3 totals 16 residues. V lost 5 bases to trimming and J lost 4 bases, with 20 bases between them.

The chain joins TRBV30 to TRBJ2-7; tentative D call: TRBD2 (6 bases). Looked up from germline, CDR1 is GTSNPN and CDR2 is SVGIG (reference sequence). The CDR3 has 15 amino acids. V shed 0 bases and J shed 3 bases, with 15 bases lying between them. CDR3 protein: CAWSVIGGLGYEQYF. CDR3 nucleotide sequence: TGTGCCTGGAGTGTAATCGGGGGACTGGGCTACGAGCAGTACTTC. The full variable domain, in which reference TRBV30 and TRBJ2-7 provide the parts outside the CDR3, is SQTIHQWPATLVQPVGSPLSLECTVEGTSNPNLYWYRQAAGRGLQLLFYSVGIGQISSEVPQNLSASRPQDRQFILSSKKLLLSDSGFYLCAWSVIGGLGYEQYFGPGTRLTVT.

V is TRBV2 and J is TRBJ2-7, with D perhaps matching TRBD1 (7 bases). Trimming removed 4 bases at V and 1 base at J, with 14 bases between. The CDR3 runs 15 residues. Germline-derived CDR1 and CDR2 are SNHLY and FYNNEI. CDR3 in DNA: TGTGCCAGCAGTGTAGGCGGGACAGCGTCCTACGAGCAGTACTTC. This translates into CASSVGGTASYEQYF.

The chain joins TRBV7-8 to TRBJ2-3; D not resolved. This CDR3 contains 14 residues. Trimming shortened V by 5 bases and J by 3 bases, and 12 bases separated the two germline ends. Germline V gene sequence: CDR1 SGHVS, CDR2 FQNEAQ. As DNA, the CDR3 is TGTGCCAGCAGCCGTCCCCGTCTAACAGATACGCAGTATTTT. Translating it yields CASSRPRLTDTQYF. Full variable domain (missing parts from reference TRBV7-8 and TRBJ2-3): GAGVSQSPRYKVAKRGQDVALRCDPISGHVSLFWYQQALGQGPEFLTYFQNEAQLDKSGLPSDRFFAERPEGSVSTLKIQRTQQEDSAVYLCASSRPRLTDTQYFGPGTRLTVL.

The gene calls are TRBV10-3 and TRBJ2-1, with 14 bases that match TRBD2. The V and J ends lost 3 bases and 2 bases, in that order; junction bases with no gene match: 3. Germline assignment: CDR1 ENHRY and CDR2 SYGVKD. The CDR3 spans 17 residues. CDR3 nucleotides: TGTGCCATCAGTGACCCGACTAGCGGGAGGGCCTACAATGAGCAGTTCTTC. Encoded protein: CAISDPTSGRAYNEQFF.

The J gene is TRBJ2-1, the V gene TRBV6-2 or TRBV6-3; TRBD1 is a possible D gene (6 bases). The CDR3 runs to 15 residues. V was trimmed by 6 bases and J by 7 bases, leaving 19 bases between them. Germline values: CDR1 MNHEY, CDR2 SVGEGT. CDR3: CASSKNQDSWNEQFF. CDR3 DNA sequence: TGTGCCAGCAGCAAAAACCAGGACAGCTGGAATGAGCAGTTCTTC.

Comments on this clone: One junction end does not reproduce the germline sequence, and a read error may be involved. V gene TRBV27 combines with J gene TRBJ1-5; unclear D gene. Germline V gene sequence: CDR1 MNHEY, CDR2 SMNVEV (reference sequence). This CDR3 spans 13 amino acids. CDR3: CASSSLSHQPQHF. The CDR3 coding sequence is TGTGCCAGCAGTTCTCTTAGCCATCAGCCCCAGCATTTT.

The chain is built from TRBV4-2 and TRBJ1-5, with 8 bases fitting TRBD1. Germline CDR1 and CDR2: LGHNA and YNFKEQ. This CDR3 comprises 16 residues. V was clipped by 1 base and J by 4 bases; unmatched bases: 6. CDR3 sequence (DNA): TGTGCCAGCAGCCAAGTCGGTAACAGGGGGAATCAGCCCCAGCATTTT. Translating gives CASSQVGNRGNQPQHF.

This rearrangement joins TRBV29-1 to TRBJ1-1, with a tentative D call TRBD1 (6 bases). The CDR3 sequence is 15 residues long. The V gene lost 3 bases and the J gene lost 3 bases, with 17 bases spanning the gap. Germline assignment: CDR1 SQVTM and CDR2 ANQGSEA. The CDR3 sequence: CSVDSYTQGDTEAFF. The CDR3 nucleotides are TGCAGCGTTGATTCGTACACACAGGGCGACACTGAAGCTTTCTTT.